The following is a T cell receptor beta chain sequence with its context. The germline V gene has CDR1 LNHDA and CDR2 SQIVND (reference sequence). V lost 5 bases and J 6 bases, leaving 17 bases between the germline ends. The length of the CDR3 is 14 residues. These data come from a study of CD8 T cells in Susac syndrome. An amount of RNA that ranged from about 0.45 to 1 ug was reverse transcribed with random hexamers. TCRdb itself ran the immunoSEQ multiplex PCR reads through MiXCR, one entry per CDR3 protein. The sample has fewer than 350,000 distinct CDR3 sequences, approximately 89% seen once; the top ten hold approximately 0.2%.

The sequencing sample was made of CD8+ T cells from PBMCs. This rearrangement joins TRBV19 to TRBJ2-7; either TRBD1 or TRBD2 may fit D (5 bases each). This sequence originates from a human donor with multiple sclerosis. CDR3 in amino acids: CASSAGAGWSEQYF. The CDR3 DNA reads TGTGCCAGTAGTGCCGGGGCCGGTTGGAGCGAGCAGTACTTC.